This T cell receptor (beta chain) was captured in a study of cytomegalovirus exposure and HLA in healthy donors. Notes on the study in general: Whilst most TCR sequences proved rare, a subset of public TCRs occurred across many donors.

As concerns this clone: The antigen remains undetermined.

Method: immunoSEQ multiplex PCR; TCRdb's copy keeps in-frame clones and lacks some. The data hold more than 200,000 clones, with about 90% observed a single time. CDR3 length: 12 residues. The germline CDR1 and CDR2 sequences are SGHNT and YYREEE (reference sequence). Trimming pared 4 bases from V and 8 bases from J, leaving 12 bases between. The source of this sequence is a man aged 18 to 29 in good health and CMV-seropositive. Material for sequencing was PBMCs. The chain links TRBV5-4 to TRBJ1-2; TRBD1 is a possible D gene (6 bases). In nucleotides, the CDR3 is TGTGCCAGCAGCGCCGACAGGAGGGGCTACACCTTC. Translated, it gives CASSADRRGYTF.